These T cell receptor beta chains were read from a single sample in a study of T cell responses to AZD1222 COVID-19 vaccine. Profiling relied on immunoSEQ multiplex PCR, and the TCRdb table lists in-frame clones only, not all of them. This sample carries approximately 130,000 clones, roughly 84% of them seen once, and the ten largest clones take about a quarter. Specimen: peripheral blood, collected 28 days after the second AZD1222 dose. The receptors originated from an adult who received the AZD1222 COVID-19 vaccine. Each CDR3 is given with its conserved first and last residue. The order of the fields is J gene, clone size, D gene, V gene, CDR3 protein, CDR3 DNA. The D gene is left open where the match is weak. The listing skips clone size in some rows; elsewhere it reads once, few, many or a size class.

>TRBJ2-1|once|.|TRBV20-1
CSASHVRNEQFF
TGCAGTGCTAGTCATGTACGGAATGAGCAGTTCTTC
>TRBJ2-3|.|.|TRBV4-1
CASSQGIGQGQDTQYF
TGCGCCAGCAGCCAAGGGATTGGGCAGGGGCAGGATACGCAGTATTTT
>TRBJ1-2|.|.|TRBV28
CASSGPGHYYGYTF
TGTGCCAGCAGTGGGCCGGGACACTACTATGGCTACACCTTC
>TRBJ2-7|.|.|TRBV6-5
CASTHRGVYEQYF
TGTGCCAGCACCCACCGAGGGGTCTACGAGCAGTACTTC
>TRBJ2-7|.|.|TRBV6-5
CASSSPGSFSYEQYF
TGTGCCAGCAGTTCCCCTGGGTCGTTTTCCTACGAGCAGTACTTC
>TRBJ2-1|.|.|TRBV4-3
CASSQNRHAYNEQFF
TGCGCCAGCAGCCAAAACAGGCACGCCTACAATGAGCAGTTCTTC
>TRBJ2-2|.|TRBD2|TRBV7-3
CASSLGLAVNTGELFF
TGTGCCAGCAGCTTGGGACTAGCGGTGAACACCGGGGAGCTGTTTTTT
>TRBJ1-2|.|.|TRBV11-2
CASSLGSYGYTF
TGTGCCAGCAGCTTAGGCAGCTATGGCTACACCTTC
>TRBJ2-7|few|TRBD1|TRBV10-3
CAISEPGGASYEQYF
TGTGCCATCAGTGAGCCAGGGGGTGCCTCCTACGAGCAGTACTTC
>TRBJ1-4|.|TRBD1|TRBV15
CATSRDHRGGEKLFF
TGTGCCACCAGCAGAGATCACAGGGGTGGGGAAAAACTGTTTTTT
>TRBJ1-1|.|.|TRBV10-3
CAIIETPVNTEAFF
TGTGCCATCATAGAGACCCCCGTGAACACTGAAGCTTTCTTT
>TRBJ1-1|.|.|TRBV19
CASSIRRGTEAFF
TGTGCCAGTAGTATTCGACGGGGGACTGAAGCTTTCTTT
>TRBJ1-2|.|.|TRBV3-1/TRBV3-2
CASSQGVQAIANYGYTF
TGTGCCAGCAGCCAAGGGGTACAGGCGATAGCTAACTATGGCTACACCTTC
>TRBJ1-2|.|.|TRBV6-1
CASSEGDAAFAGYTF
TGTGCCAGCAGTGAAGGGGATGCTGCGTTCGCTGGCTACACCTTC
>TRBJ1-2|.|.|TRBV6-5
CASSYSQGRPGYTF
TGTGCCAGCAGTTACTCGCAGGGGCGGCCTGGCTACACCTTC
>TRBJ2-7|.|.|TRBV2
CASRSKQESYEQYF
TGTGCCAGCAGGTCAAAACAAGAATCCTACGAGCAGTACTTC
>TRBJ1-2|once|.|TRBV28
CASRITGGDGYTF
TGTGCCAGCAGGATAACCGGGGGGGATGGCTACACCTTC
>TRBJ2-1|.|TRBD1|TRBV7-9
CASSLGTGTVDEQFF
TGTGCCAGCAGCTTAGGGACAGGGACCGTAGATGAGCAGTTCTTC
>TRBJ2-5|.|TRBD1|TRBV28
CASSSSRGPYQETQYF
TGTGCCAGCAGTTCCAGCAGGGGGCCCTACCAAGAGACCCAGTACTTC
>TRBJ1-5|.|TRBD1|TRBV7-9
CASSGSRGKGNQPQHF
TGTGCCAGCAGCGGATCCAGGGGGAAAGGCAATCAGCCCCAGCATTTT
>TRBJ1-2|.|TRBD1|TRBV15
CATSRDLTNRGDGYTF
TGTGCCACCAGCAGAGACTTAACGAACAGGGGGGATGGCTACACCTTC
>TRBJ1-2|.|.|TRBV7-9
CASSLAGTKKGYGYTF
TGTGCCAGCAGCTTAGCCGGGACAAAAAAAGGCTATGGCTACACCTTC
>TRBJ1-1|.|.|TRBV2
CASSVTIGEGTEAFF
TGTGCCAGCAGTGTTACTATTGGGGAAGGCACTGAAGCTTTCTTT
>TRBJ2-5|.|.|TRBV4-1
CASSQGERPRETQYF
TGCGCCAGCAGCCAAGGGGAAAGGCCCCGAGAGACCCAGTACTTC
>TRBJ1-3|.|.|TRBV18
CASSPLKASGNTIYF
TGTGCCAGCTCACCCCTGAAAGCCTCTGGAAACACCATATATTTT
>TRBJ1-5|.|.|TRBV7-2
CASSFWTVESNQPQHF
TGTGCCAGCAGCTTTTGGACAGTCGAGAGCAATCAGCCCCAGCATTTT
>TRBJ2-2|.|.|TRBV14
CASSRRPGNGRELFF
TGTGCCAGCAGCCGAAGACCGGGGAACGGCAGGGAGCTGTTTTTT
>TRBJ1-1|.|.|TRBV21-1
CASSTHRDRETEAFF
TGTGCCAGCAGCACCCACCGGGACAGGGAAACTGAAGCTTTCTTT
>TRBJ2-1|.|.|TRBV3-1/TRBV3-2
CASSRGTNEQFF
TGTGCCAGCAGCCGGGGGACCAATGAGCAGTTCTTC
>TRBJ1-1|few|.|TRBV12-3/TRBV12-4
CASSFSATEAFF
TGTGCCAGCAGTTTTTCAGCCACTGAAGCTTTCTTT
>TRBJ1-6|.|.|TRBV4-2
CASSRGSTGGTSPLHF
TGTGCCAGCAGCCGAGGTTCGACAGGCGGAACTTCACCCCTCCACTTT
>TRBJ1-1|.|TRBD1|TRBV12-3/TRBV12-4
CASSLQGAGLAFF
TGTGCCAGCAGTTTACAGGGGGCGGGTCTGGCTTTCTTT
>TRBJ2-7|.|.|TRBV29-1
CSVFRVDSYEQYF
TGCAGCGTTTTTCGTGTAGACTCCTACGAGCAGTACTTC
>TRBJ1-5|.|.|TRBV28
CASTPGGRNQPQHF
TGTGCCAGCACCCCTGGGGGAAGAAATCAGCCCCAGCATTTT
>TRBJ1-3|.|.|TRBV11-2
CASSLVSGAGNTIYF
TGTGCCAGCAGCTTAGTTTCGGGAGCTGGAAACACCATATATTTT
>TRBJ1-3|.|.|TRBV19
CASSISGGFSGNTIYF
TGTGCCAGTAGTATAAGCGGGGGATTCTCTGGAAACACCATATATTTT
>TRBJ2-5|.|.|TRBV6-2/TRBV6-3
CASSSRREGETQYF
TGTGCCAGCAGCTCACGGCGTGAAGGGGAGACCCAGTACTTC
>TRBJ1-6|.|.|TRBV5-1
CASSRQEAAGYNSPLHF
TGCGCCAGCAGCCGGCAGGAGGCGGCAGGGTATAATTCACCCCTCCACTTT
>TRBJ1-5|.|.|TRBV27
CATSPGYVNNQPQHF
TGTGCCACCTCCCCGGGTTATGTGAACAATCAGCCCCAGCATTTT
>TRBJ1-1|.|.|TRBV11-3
CASSLAGGMNTEAFF
TGTGCCAGCAGCTTAGCCGGTGGGATGAACACTGAAGCTTTCTTT